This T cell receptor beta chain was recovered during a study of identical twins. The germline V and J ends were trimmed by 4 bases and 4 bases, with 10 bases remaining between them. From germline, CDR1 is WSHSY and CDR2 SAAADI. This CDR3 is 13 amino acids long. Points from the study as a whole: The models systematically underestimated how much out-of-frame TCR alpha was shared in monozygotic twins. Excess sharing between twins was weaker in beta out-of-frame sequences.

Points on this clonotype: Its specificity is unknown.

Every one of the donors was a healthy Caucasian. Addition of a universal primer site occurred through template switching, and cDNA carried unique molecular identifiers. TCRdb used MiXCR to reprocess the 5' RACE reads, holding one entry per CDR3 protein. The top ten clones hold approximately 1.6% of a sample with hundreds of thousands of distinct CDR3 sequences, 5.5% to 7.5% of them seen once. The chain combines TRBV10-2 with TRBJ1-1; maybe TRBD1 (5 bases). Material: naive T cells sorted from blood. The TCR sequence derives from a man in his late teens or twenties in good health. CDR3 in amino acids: CASSVGPLTEAFF. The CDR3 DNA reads TGCGCCAGCAGTGTGGGACCCCTCACTGAAGCTTTCTTT.